The rows below give T cell receptor beta chains drawn from one sample of a study of a mutant IDH1 vaccine in newly diagnosed glioma. The assay was immunoSEQ multiplex PCR, and TCRdb's table has in-frame clones only and misses some. Here the sample spans about 44,000 clones, about 91% being singletons. No antigen has been assigned to these receptors. The specimen comprised PBMCs, sampled from a glioma patient whose treatment included an IDH1 peptide vaccine. These receptors were taken from a man aged 50 to 60 with glioma. Each CDR3 is given with its conserved first and last residue. Fields, in order: J gene, V gene, D gene, clone size, CDR3 protein, CDR3 DNA. A D gene is named only where the DNA matches it firmly. Clone size appears in some rows only: once, few, many, or a class for an expanded clone.

>TRBJ2-7|TRBV29-1|TRBD1|-
CSATDRGVDEQYF
TGCAGCGCCACAGACAGGGGGGTCGACGAGCAGTACTTC
>TRBJ1-1|TRBV6-1|-|-
CAGTGGDVTEAFF
TGTGCCGGGACGGGGGGGGATGTCACTGAAGCTTTCTTT
>TRBJ2-1|TRBV9|TRBD2|-
CASRPGSGRNNEQFF
TGTGCCAGCAGGCCCGGGAGCGGGAGAAACAATGAGCAGTTCTTC
>TRBJ1-1|TRBV15|-|-
CATSRGDDTEAFF
TGTGCCACCAGCAGAGGGGACGACACTGAAGCTTTCTTT
>TRBJ1-2|TRBV7-8|-|-
CASSLRSYGYTF
TGTGCCAGCAGCTTACGGAGCTATGGCTACACCTTC
>TRBJ2-3|TRBV7-2|-|-
CASSQPVGRGSDTQYF
TGTGCCAGCAGCCAACCGGTGGGGCGGGGTTCAGATACGCAGTATTTT
>TRBJ1-4|TRBV9|-|-
CASSPTPATNEKLFF
TGTGCCAGCAGCCCCACACCTGCAACTAATGAAAAACTGTTTTTT
>TRBJ1-2|TRBV7-8|TRBD1|-
CASSWTGRGSYTF
TGTGCCAGCAGCTGGACAGGAAGAGGGAGCTACACCTTC
>TRBJ1-1|TRBV14|-|-
CASSQLRVGTEAFF
TGTGCCAGCAGCCAACTCCGGGTGGGCACTGAAGCTTTCTTT
>TRBJ2-7|TRBV6-1|TRBD1|-
CASTPGDRGTYEQYF
TGTGCCAGCACCCCGGGAGACAGGGGGACCTACGAGCAGTACTTC
>TRBJ1-2|TRBV10-3|-|-
CAISAGERGYTF
TGTGCCATCAGTGCTGGGGAACGAGGCTACACCTTC
>TRBJ2-1|TRBV25-1|-|-
CASSPPRGVHDEQFF
TGTGCCAGCAGTCCCCCCCGAGGGGTCCACGATGAGCAGTTCTTC
>TRBJ2-1|TRBV15|TRBD2|-
CATSHTLFLAGYNEQFF
TGTGCCACCAGCCACACCCTCTTTCTAGCGGGGTACAATGAGCAGTTCTTC
>TRBJ2-1|TRBV6-5|-|-
CASSYSRGIYNEQFF
TGTGCCAGCAGTTACTCTCGGGGCATCTACAATGAGCAGTTCTTC
>TRBJ2-2|TRBV18|TRBD1|-
CASSPGQGNTGELFF
TGTGCCAGCTCACCGGGACAGGGAAACACCGGGGAGCTGTTTTTT
>TRBJ1-2|TRBV10-2|TRBD1|-
CASSESRQGGEGYTF
TGCGCCAGCAGTGAGTCTCGGCAGGGGGGAGAAGGCTACACCTTC
>TRBJ1-6|TRBV7-6|-|-
CASSLRDNSPLHF
TGTGCCAGCAGCTTGAGGGATAATTCACCCCTCCACTTT
>TRBJ1-3|TRBV6-5|-|-
CASSYGPGSRGNTIYF
TGTGCCAGCAGTTACGGTCCGGGGTCGAGGGGAAACACCATATATTTT
>TRBJ2-6|TRBV29-1|-|few
CSVFGRDSGANVLTF
TGCAGCGTCTTTGGACGGGACTCTGGGGCCAACGTCCTGACTTTC
>TRBJ1-2|TRBV4-1|-|-
CASSPDPGANYGYTF
TGCGCCAGCAGCCCGGACCCAGGGGCTAACTATGGCTACACCTTC
>TRBJ2-1|TRBV27|TRBD2|-
CASSWTSRWDEQFF
TGTGCCAGCAGTTGGACTAGTAGGTGGGATGAGCAGTTCTTC
>TRBJ2-5|TRBV5-4|TRBD1|-
CASSPGTGVQETQYF
TGTGCCAGCAGCCCCGGGACAGGGGTTCAAGAGACCCAGTACTTC
>TRBJ1-2|TRBV6-5|TRBD1|-
CASSFDRALYGYTF
TGTGCCAGCAGTTTCGACAGGGCCTTATATGGCTACACCTTC
>TRBJ1-2|TRBV7-2|-|-
CASSPDRSYGYTF
TGTGCCAGCAGCCCTGACAGATCGTACGGCTACACCTTC
>TRBJ2-7|TRBV6-5|-|-
CASSYSRTFYEQYF
TGTGCCAGCAGTTACTCGCGGACCTTTTACGAGCAGTACTTC
>TRBJ1-3|TRBV4-1|-|-
CASSQDSSGNTIYF
TGCGCCAGCAGCCAAGACAGCTCTGGAAACACCATATATTTT
>TRBJ2-7|TRBV7-9|TRBD1|-
CASSLGQGGTYEQYF
TGTGCCAGCAGCTTGGGACAGGGAGGGACCTACGAGCAGTACTTC
>TRBJ1-1|TRBV9|TRBD1|-
CASSSRDRPNTEAFF
TGTGCCAGCAGCTCCCGGGACAGGCCGAACACTGAAGCTTTCTTT
>TRBJ1-6|TRBV2|TRBD1|-
CASSDSRTGVSPLHF
TGTGCCAGCAGTGATTCCCGGACAGGGGTTTCACCCCTCCACTTT
>TRBJ1-2|TRBV28|-|-
CASSGGSDTNYGYTF
TGTGCCAGCAGTGGGGGGTCGGATACTAACTATGGCTACACCTTC
>TRBJ1-1|TRBV6-5|-|-
CASTRALGTEAFF
TGTGCCAGCACCAGGGCCCTGGGGACTGAAGCTTTCTTT
>TRBJ1-4|TRBV7-9|-|-
CASSSDEKLFF
TGTGCCAGCAGCTCGGATGAAAAACTGTTTTTT
>TRBJ2-7|TRBV5-1|TRBD2|medium-sized
CASSFGGRRYEQYF
TGCGCCAGCAGCTTTGGCGGGAGAAGATACGAGCAGTACTTC
>TRBJ2-1|TRBV4-1|-|-
CASSHLKGSYNEQFF
TGCGCCAGCAGCCATTTGAAGGGCTCCTACAATGAGCAGTTCTTC
>TRBJ2-1|TRBV2|-|-
CASSAVTYEQFF
TGTGCCAGCAGTGCTGTTACCTATGAGCAGTTCTTC
>TRBJ2-1|TRBV9|-|-
CASSEGAYGRGAFRSYNEQFF
TGTGCCAGCAGCGAGGGGGCCTACGGGCGGGGGGCATTTAGGTCCTACAATGAGCAGTTCTTC
>TRBJ1-4|TRBV2|-|few
CASTPTLATNEKLFF
TGTGCCAGCACCCCTACACTTGCAACTAATGAAAAACTGTTTTTT
>TRBJ2-2|TRBV27|-|-
CASSLWAGANTGELFF
TGTGCCAGCAGTTTATGGGCAGGGGCTAACACCGGGGAGCTGTTTTTT
>TRBJ2-7|TRBV19|-|-
CASSTGPFSYEQYF
TGTGCCAGTAGTACGGGACCCTTTTCCTACGAGCAGTACTTC
>TRBJ1-5|TRBV27|TRBD1|-
CASSLGLGQNNQPQHF
TGTGCCAGCAGTTTGGGTCTGGGACAGAACAATCAGCCCCAGCATTTT
>TRBJ2-3|TRBV9|-|-
CASSVTSGTDTQYF
TGTGCCAGCAGCGTCACTAGTGGCACAGATACGCAGTATTTT
>TRBJ2-3|TRBV4-3|-|-
CASSQALQVQSTDTQYF
TGCGCCAGCAGCCAGGCACTACAGGTACAAAGCACAGATACGCAGTATTTT
>TRBJ2-1|TRBV6-1|-|-
CASSENSGDYNEQFF
TGTGCCAGCAGTGAAAACAGCGGCGACTACAATGAGCAGTTCTTC
>TRBJ1-2|TRBV11-2|-|-
CASSASGGYGYTF
TGTGCCAGCAGCGCCAGTGGCGGCTATGGCTACACCTTC
>TRBJ1-6|TRBV2|-|-
CASTGNFNSPLHF
TGTGCCAGCACAGGGAACTTCAATTCACCCCTCCACTTT
>TRBJ1-5|TRBV30|-|-
CAWSLGGGQQPQHF
TGTGCCTGGAGTTTAGGGGGGGGCCAGCAGCCCCAGCATTTT
>TRBJ2-7|TRBV2|TRBD2|-
CASSLSGATYEQYF
TGTGCCAGCAGCCTTAGCGGGGCTACCTACGAGCAGTACTTC
>TRBJ1-2|TRBV6-5|-|-
CASSRTANYGYTF
TGTGCCAGCAGCCGGACAGCTAACTATGGCTACACCTTC
>TRBJ2-5|TRBV7-3|TRBD2|-
CASSPGTSGTETQYF
TGTGCCAGCAGCCCCGGGACTAGCGGGACAGAGACCCAGTACTTC
>TRBJ2-7|TRBV7-2|TRBD2|-
CASSLFASGYEQYF
TGTGCCAGCAGCTTGTTTGCTAGCGGGTACGAGCAGTACTTC
>TRBJ2-1|TRBV7-2|TRBD2|once
CASGPTSGRPSYNEQFF
TGTGCCAGCGGACCGACTAGCGGGAGGCCGTCCTACAATGAGCAGTTCTTC
>TRBJ2-7|TRBV15|-|-
CATSRDPGNEQYF
TGTGCCACCAGCAGAGACCCGGGAAACGAGCAGTACTTC
>TRBJ1-5|TRBV4-2|TRBD1|-
CASSPTGTGGVNQPQHF
TGTGCCAGCAGCCCGACTGGAACAGGGGGGGTCAATCAGCCCCAGCATTTT
>TRBJ2-5|TRBV7-2|TRBD1|-
CASSFRGSRETQYF
TGTGCCAGCAGCTTCAGGGGGTCGAGGGAGACCCAGTACTTC
>TRBJ1-1|TRBV5-1|-|-
CASSRDINRPNTEAFF
TGCGCCAGCAGTAGGGACATTAACCGCCCGAACACTGAAGCTTTCTTT